This T cell receptor (beta chain) came from a study of hypomethylating agent response in myelodysplastic syndrome. About the research overall: A few patients were non-responders, while six or seven showed complete response or hematologic improvement. Response meant complete response or hematologic improvement; all other patients were non-responders.

Survey resolution used two replicates of about 200 ng, totaling roughly 400 ng DNA. Produced via immunoSEQ multiplex PCR; TCRdb's table is partial and in-frame only. The sample shows about 5,400 clones, roughly 86% of them seen only once. The germline V gene has CDR1 WSHSY and CDR2 SAAADI. V was pared by 6 bases and J by 0 bases, with 8 bases between. The CDR3 length is 13 residues. This material consisted of bone marrow, taken before or after starting hypomethylating agent treatment for myelodysplastic syndrome (not recorded which). The chain employs TRBV10-2 and TRBJ1-1; a possible D gene is TRBD1 (5 bases). The receptor was derived from a human donor with myelodysplastic syndrome. CDR3 protein: CASRGGMNTEAFF. CDR3 coding DNA: TGCGCCAGCAGGGGGGGGATGAACACTGAAGCTTTCTTT.